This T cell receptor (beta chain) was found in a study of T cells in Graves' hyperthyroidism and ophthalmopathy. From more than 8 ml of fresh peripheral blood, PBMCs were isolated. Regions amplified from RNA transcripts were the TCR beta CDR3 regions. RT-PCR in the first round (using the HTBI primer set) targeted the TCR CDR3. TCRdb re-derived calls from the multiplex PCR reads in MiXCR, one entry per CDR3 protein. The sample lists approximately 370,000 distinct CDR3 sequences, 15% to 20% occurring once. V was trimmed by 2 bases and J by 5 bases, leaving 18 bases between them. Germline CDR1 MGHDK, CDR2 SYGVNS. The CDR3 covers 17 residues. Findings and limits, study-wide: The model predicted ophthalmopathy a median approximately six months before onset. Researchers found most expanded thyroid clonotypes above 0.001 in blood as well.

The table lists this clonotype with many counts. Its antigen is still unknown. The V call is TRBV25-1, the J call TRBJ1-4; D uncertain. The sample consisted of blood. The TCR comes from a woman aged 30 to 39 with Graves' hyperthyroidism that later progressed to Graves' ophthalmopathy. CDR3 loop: CASSEGRSSGYNEKLFF. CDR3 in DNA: TGTGCCAGCAGTGAAGGGAGGAGCTCTGGGTACAATGAAAAACTGTTTTTT.